This T cell receptor beta chain emerged from a study of T cells in Graves' hyperthyroidism and ophthalmopathy (dated by TCRdb to between 2017 and 2020). In the study overall: To identify distinguishing TCR V-J signatures, a discovery cohort of about 100 patients was used, comprising some 43 with Graves' ophthalmopathy and 55 to 65 with stable Graves' hyperthyroidism. An independent validation cohort of about 19 hyperthyroidism patients and about 16 patients who later progressed to ophthalmopathy tested prospective prediction of ophthalmopathy. The 100 discovery patients were randomly divided into training and test sets at a 7:3 ratio. Thyroid tissue and blood T-cell repertoires from about six Graves' hyperthyroidism patients were also compared in the study. Once sampling was done, hyperthyroidism patients were given methimazole at a starting dose of 30 mg daily, whereas ophthalmopathy patients were given high-dose intravenous methylprednisolone. TCR Vbeta CDR3 sequencing of roughly 140 peripheral blood samples (over 40 ophthalmopathy, roughly 72 hyperthyroidism and roughly 17 progressor patients) is reported in the paper.

Cut back by 5 bases and 11 bases, the V and J ends lie 16 bases apart. Measured from the cysteine to the phenylalanine, the CDR3 is 12 residues long. Only CDR3 DNA remains: 36 bases, in frame from the first base. Taken from the germline V gene, the CDR1 and CDR2 loops are SQVTM and ANQGSEA. A remark on this clonotype: Its target antigen remains unknown. Nothing much larger sits one base from this clone, and base qualities are not available.

TCR beta CDR3 regions were amplified from RNA transcripts. The TCR CDR3 was subjected to a first round of RT-PCR using the HTBI primer set and the Qiagen OneStep RT-PCR kit. A second multiplex PCR round built the libraries, followed by size selection and purification. Paired-end sequencing of the libraries was performed with 100 bp reads on an Illumina HiSeq2000. Concerning the study's data processing: SOAPnuke was used to process the raw data, throwing out any read that contained adapters or uncalled bases, had a mean Phred below 15, or lacked an exact constant-primer or identifier match. COPE v1.2.5 was used to merge high-quality paired reads, and clonotypes were defined as unique nucleotide sequences. MiTCR v1.1 was used to align clonotypes to the IMGT TRBV, TRBD and TRBJ reference segments. Analysis was restricted to V-J combinations with a frequency above 0.0001, which covered roughly 99% of repertoires. A TCS score was defined as the ratio of F50 (clonal expansion) to E x V (chaos), with BLOSUM62-based TCRdist applied between CDR3 peptides within each V-J. Welch's t-statistics and random forest reduced 450 to 600 V-J features to about 13, which were used in a naive Bayes classifier (R e1071). The similarity between thyroid and blood repertoires was quantified using the Morisita-Horn index. The public sequencing data were trimmed at Q25 with fastp and processed into clonotypes with MiXCR by TCRdb, which kept only in-frame beta chains. Each entry is one CDR3 protein sequence, shown with its most common DNA and genes. The V and J calls come from TCRdb's annotation, not from the publication. The sample table records around 580,000 distinct CDR3 sequences; around 42% of these occur just once. The top ten clonotypes cover roughly 8.2% of the sample.

Study-level results and caveats: Sample size was not statistically predetermined, and blinding of investigators to group allocation was not performed. In validation, the model predicted progression to ophthalmopathy with approximately 71% sensitivity and roughly 72% specificity, a median of 6.5 months before onset. In cross-validation, a model built on a 13 V-J signature told ophthalmopathy apart from stable hyperthyroidism with less than 90% sensitivity and roughly 81% specificity, and in testing the same model reached 80%/75%. Most expanded thyroid clonotypes (frequency above 0.001) were also detected in blood, suggesting blood repertoires may reflect thyroid immune responses.

A patient counted as having stable Graves' hyperthyroidism if no progression to ophthalmopathy occurred over 18 months of follow-up. The hyperthyroidism patients were between 18 and 65 years old and newly diagnosed, with a disease duration of less than 2 months. Patients with uncontrolled infections, other autoimmune diseases, pregnancy or lactation were excluded. Diagnoses were established on the basis of clinical symptoms, serum thyroxine and TRAb, thyroid ultrasound, and orbital computed tomography. Total RNA was extracted using Trizol reagent, and RNA quality was assessed on an Agilent 2100 Bioanalyzer.

This TCR came from a woman younger than 35 with Graves' hyperthyroidism. Sequencing used peripheral blood or thyroid tissue (not recorded which). The V gene is TRBV29-1 and the J gene is TRBJ1-5, and the D gene may be TRBD1, 6 bases matching. The CDR3 protein sequence reads: CSVRGGRETQHF. At the DNA level, the sequence is TGCAGCGTTAGAGGGGGGAGGGAGACCCAGCATTTT. The CDR3, completed at both ends by the reference TRBV29-1 and TRBJ1-5 genes, gives the full variable domain SAVISQKPSRDICQRGTSLTIQCQVDSQVTMMFWYRQQPGQSLTLIATANQGSEATYESGFVIDKFPISRPNLTFSTLTVSNMSPEDSSIYLCSVRGGRETQHFGDGTRLSIL.